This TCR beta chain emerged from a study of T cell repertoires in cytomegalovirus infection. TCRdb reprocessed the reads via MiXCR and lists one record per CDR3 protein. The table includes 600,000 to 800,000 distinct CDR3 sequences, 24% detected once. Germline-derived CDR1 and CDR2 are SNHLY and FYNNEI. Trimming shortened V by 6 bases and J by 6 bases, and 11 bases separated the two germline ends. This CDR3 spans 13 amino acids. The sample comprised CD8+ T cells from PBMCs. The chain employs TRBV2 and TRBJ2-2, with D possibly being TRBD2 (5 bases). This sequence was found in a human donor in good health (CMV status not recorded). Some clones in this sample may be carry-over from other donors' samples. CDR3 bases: TGTGCCAGCAGGGCCGAGGGAGCCGGGGAGCTGTTTTTT. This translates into CASRAEGAGELFF.